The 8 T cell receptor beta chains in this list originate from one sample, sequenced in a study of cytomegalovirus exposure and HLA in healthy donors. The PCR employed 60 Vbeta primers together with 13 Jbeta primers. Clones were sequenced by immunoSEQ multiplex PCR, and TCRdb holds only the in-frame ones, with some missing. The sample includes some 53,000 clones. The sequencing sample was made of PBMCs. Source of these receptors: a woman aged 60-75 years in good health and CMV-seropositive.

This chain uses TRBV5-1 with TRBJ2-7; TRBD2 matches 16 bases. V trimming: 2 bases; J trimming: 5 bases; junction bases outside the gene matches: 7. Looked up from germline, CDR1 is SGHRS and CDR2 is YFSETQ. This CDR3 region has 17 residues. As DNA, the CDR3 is TGCGCCAGCAGCTTACAACCCGGGACTAGCGGGGGGGACGAGCAGTACTTC. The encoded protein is CASSLQPGTSGGDEQYF.

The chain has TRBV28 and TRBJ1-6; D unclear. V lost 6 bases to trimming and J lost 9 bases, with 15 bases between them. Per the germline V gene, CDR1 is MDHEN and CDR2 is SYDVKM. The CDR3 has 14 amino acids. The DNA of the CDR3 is TGTGCCAGCAGGCAACCCCTCGGTGGTTCACCCCTCCACTTT. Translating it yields CASRQPLGGSPLHF.

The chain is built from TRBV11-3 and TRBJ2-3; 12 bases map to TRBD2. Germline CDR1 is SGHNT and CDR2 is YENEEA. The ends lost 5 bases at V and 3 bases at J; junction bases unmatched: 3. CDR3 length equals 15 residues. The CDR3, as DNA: TGTGCCAGCAGCGTCGGGACTAGCGGGACAGATACGCAGTATTTT. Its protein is CASSVGTSGTDTQYF.

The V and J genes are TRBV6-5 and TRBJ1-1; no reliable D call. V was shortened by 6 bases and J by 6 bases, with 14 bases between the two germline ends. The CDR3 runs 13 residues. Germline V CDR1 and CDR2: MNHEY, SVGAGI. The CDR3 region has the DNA TGTGCCAGCAGAGGTGCAGGTTATCCTGAAGCTTTCTTT. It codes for CASRGAGYPEAFF.

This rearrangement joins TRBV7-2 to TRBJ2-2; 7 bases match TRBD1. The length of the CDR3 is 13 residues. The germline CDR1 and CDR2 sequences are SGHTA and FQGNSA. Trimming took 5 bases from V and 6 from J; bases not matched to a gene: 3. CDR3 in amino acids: CASSLTGAGELFF. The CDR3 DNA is TGTGCCAGCAGCCTAACAGGGGCCGGGGAGCTGTTTTTT.

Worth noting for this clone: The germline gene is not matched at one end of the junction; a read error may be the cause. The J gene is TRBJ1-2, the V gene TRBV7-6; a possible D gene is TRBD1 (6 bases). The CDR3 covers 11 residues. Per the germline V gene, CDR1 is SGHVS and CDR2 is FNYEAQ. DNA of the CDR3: TGTGCCAGCAGCTTAGGGTCGAACAGGGACTTC. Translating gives CASSLGSNRDF. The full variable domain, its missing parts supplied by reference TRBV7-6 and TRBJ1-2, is GAGVSQSPRYKVTKRGQDVALRCDPISGHVSLYWYRQALGQGPEFLTYFNYEAQQDKSGLPNDRFSAERPEGSISTLTIQRTEQRDSAMYRCASSLGSNRDFGSGTRLTVV.

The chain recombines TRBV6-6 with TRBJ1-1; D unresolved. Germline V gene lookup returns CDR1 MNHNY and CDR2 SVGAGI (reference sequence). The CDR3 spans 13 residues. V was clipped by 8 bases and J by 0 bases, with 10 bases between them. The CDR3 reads CASQYRMNTEAFF. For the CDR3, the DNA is TGTGCCAGCCAGTACAGAATGAACACTGAAGCTTTCTTT.

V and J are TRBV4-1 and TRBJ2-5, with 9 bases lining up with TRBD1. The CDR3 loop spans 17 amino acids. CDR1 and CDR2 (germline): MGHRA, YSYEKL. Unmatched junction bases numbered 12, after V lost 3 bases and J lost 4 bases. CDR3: CASSHGQGILGVETQYF. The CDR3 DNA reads TGCGCCAGCAGCCATGGACAGGGGATCCTTGGTGTAGAGACCCAGTACTTC.